This paragraph covers one T cell receptor (beta chain) sequence. There is no known antigen for this receptor. No qualities accompany the bases; no much larger clone lies one base away. The data belong to a study of cytomegalovirus exposure and HLA in healthy donors (dated by TCRdb to 2016 to 2017). Concerning the study at large: An earlier analysis of 587 of the donors reported 276 Gb of sequence data and some 110 million unique TCR beta sequences obtained from around 190 million T cells. Using immunosequencing, the study profiled T cell repertoires from around 670 subjects and related those repertoires to cytomegalovirus serostatus. A separate validation cohort of over a hundred different subjects was used in addition to the approximately 670-subject first cohort. An early release covering 500 to 750 HLA-typed donors comprised 250 to 350 gigabases of sequencing data and around 86 million unique TCR sequences. A later analysis re-examined previously published TCR beta repertoires from hundreds of donors and added high-resolution HLA genotyping to investigate patterns of TCR occurrence. Rather than drawing on any new phenotypic data, the later analysis identified candidate immune exposures from TCR beta sequences and the way those sequences occurred across donors. Among a few hundred genotyped donors of the cohort, an average of approximately 230,000 unique TCR beta nucleotide sequences were sequenced per donor, roughly a sixth of them non-productive. An earlier analysis of around 640 of the donors used high-throughput TCR beta sequencing to judge whether each TCR beta V gene segment behaved as functional or pseudogenic. The study aimed to test whether cataloging public T cell receptors could reveal signatures of past pathogen exposure. Every discovery cohort repertoire had been produced on one sequencing platform. Class I and class II HLA loci were covered by the typing at four-digit resolution. Typing coverage varied by locus: roughly 620-630 donors for A, B, C, DRB1 and DQB1; more than 500 for DQA1; over 600 for DPA1; roughly 450 for DPB1. High-throughput TCR immunosequencing, statistical association of individual TCRs with disease status, and machine learning were combined to predict cytomegalovirus infection status. Among the roughly 410 genotyped donors, around 81% belonged to the genetic ancestry cluster associated with self-reported Caucasian donors. Because of strong linkage in the cohort, roughly five DR-DQ haplotypes were treated as single units for association and clustering. Donor age, sex, ethnicity and CMV serostatus were collected together with the repertoire data. In a later genetic analysis, genome-wide SNP genotypes for about 60% of the 666 donors were used, and that subset was treated as a discovery cohort. Overall study results and their limits: In vitro tests confirmed that a few of the cytomegalovirus-associated TCR beta chains recognize cytomegalovirus antigens. This cohort had only TCR beta chains sequenced, and the lack of alpha or paired-chain data limited which features could be detected. It was suggested by the authors that the approach could potentially be generalized to other disease states and immunological phenotypes. In the study, 150 to 200 TCR beta chains were listed as associated with cytomegalovirus. Several of the top co-occurrence clusters appeared to be linked to parvovirus B19, influenza, CMV and Epstein-Barr virus, according to a later analysis. When HLA alleles, especially DR and DQ, strongly co-occurred, TCR associations were difficult to assign to individual alleles. Linkage disequilibrium might explain the correlated functional status among segregating V segments, but an unknown experimental factor could not be ruled out. The presence/absence analyses assumed that sequencing depth was roughly uniform across donors, and that assumption may not be true. While some public TCRs were present in many individuals, most TCR sequences turned up only very rarely across donors. HLA typing was unavailable for some donors at each locus, so association tests used only the typed subset. In a later analysis, most CMV-associated TCR beta chains were found to appear HLA-restricted, with HLA associations seemingly driven largely by CMV exposure. A further reported finding was that TCR beta sequences accurately predicted the HLA-A and HLA-B alleles for most subjects in the first cohort. Specific HLA alleles were associated with over 15,000 TCR beta sequences at a false discovery rate of 0.05 in a later analysis. In an earlier analysis of some 500 of the donors, most TCR beta V segments appeared in productive rearrangements about 87% or about 30% of the time, broadly matching IMGT annotations. CMV serostatus was the only immune exposure information available for the cohort. In a later genetic analysis, a missense DCLRE1C variant was associated with V-gene and J-gene trimming of TCR beta chains, and the association was replicated in an independent cohort. Seventeen rarely observed V segments, including chromosome 9 orphons, were excluded from the earlier analysis of 550 to 700 of the donors because counts were too low. In a later genetic analysis, fewer N-insertions in productive TCRs were reported among donors in an Asian-associated ancestry cluster than the approximately 710-donor mean. The classifier was reported to diagnose cytomegalovirus status with high specificity and sensitivity in both the original cohort and the validation cohort. In a later analysis, HLA-associated TCR beta chains showed more clonal expansion and lower generation probabilities than non-associated chains that were equally common. In a later analysis, the rate of TCR association differed among HLA loci, with DRB1 alleles having the most associated TCRs and HLA-C alleles having the fewest. The sequencing pipeline was judged likely to have produced a cluster of highly shared sequence variants as a technical artifact.

The cohort was made up of 666 healthy bone marrow donors. At the time of sampling, every cohort member was nominally healthy, though immune exposures that went unrecorded were likely present. The donor was CMV seropositive and was included in the group of around 300 seropositive cohort members. A peripheral blood sample was provided by each donor, and peripheral blood mononuclear cells were used for TCR beta sequencing. The Qiagen DNeasy Blood Extraction Kit was used to extract genomic DNA from the blood cell samples. The protocol used for the library was the immunoSEQ multiplex PCR assay. For the multiplex PCR, a mixture combining 60 forward primers for TCR Vbeta segments and 13 reverse primers for TCR Jbeta segments was used. The CDR3 region of rearranged TCR beta genes was amplified from genomic DNA by a multiplex PCR assay. On the Illumina HiSeq System, the amplified TCR beta libraries were sequenced as 87-base-pair reads. In the source study's methods: A later analysis counted tens of millions of unique TCR beta chains across the 700 or so repertoires, and 10 million to 12 million of these chains were shared by at least two donors. To remove PCR and sequencing errors, raw reads were error-corrected and collapsed into unique sequences using a nearest-neighbor algorithm that merged closely related sequences. To assign V, D and J gene segments, CDR3 sequences were aligned to IMGT reference sequences. For a sequence to be retained, at least a six-nucleotide match to both a V gene segment and a J gene segment was required. Rearrangements were called productive when the CDR3 lacked stop codons and stayed in frame with V and J; all others were non-productive. Following IMGT convention, CDR3 was defined as the stretch from the second conserved V-encoded cysteine to the conserved J-encoded phenylalanine. In an earlier analysis of around 540 of the donors, sequences lacking an unambiguous match to a single V gene segment were excluded. In an earlier analysis of 450 to 700 of the donors, V segments were called functional above 56.7% productive rearrangements and were called segregating when the between-donor standard deviation exceeded 5%. A statistical classification framework was built for diagnosing cytomegalovirus status from the catalog of TCR beta chain sequences. A later analysis assigned V and J genes by comparing TCR nucleotide sequences with IMGT/GENE-DB human TR gene sequences. The TCRdist pipeline was used in a later analysis to assign CDR3 sequences and most-parsimonious VDJ recombination scenarios. In a later analysis, each TCR beta chain was defined by its CDR3 amino acid sequence together with its V-gene family, and reads lacking a unique V-gene family were excluded. As a way to deal with suspected cross-contamination and a sequencing artifact, a later analysis dropped roughly 600 nucleotide sequences that were highly shared and had low generation probability. A later analysis calculated a clonal expansion index for each public chain from normalized within-repertoire ranks of inferred template counts. In a later analysis, generation probabilities were computed with a VDJ recombination model fitted to out-of-frame rearrangements, and the resulting probabilities were checked against IGoR. In a later analysis, TCR-TCR, TCR-HLA and TCR-CMV co-occurrence was scored with hypergeometric tests, and a repertoire-size bias correction was applied to TCR pairs. False discovery rates were estimated in a later analysis by permuting HLA or CMV assignments 20 times. In a later analysis, co-occurring TCRs were grouped with DBSCAN, and TCRdist sequence similarity was added when clustering was performed within HLA-allele-positive subsets. Co-occurrence clustering excluded repertoires with fewer than 30,000 or more than 120,000 public chains, plus five with anomalous nucleotide sharing. TCRdb provides this immuneACCESS table in a form limited to in-frame rearrangements. Some clones are lacking; in checked studies, under half of them reflect an unresolved V gene, and why the rest are absent is not known. V and J calls plus clone size are reproduced from that table; the DNA served to infer D and trimming. The sample contains roughly 150,000 clones, about 76% of them found a single time. Approximately 5.1% of the sample rests with the top ten.

The TCR originated in a woman under 30 in good health and CMV-seropositive. Sequenced input: PBMCs.

This receptor carries the CDR3 CASSQDGGGSHNEQFF. At the DNA level, the sequence is TGTGCCAGCAGCCAAGATGGGGGGGGGTCTCACAATGAGCAGTTCTTC. This chain joins TRBV4-2 to TRBJ2-1; 7 bases in the junction line up with TRBD2. CDR1 and CDR2 were assigned from the germline V gene as LGHNA and YNFKEQ. Germline trimming: 0 bases from V, 5 bases from J; junction bases outside gene matches: 7. The CDR3 numbers 16 residues from cysteine through phenylalanine. Only the CDR3 portion is preserved as DNA: 48 bases, with reading frame beginning at the first base.